Listed below are T cell receptor beta chains from one sample, sequenced in a study of glioma-infiltrating T cells after dendritic cell vaccination. Some clones are missing from TCRdb's copy, which holds only in-frame ones; the method was immunoSEQ multiplex PCR. This table has just over 95,000 clones, about four fifths appearing once. Sequences were derived from blood, sampled before dendritic cell vaccination. The receptors here all came from a human donor with glioblastoma. CDR3s include the opening cysteine and the closing phenylalanine or tryptophan. A D gene is named only where the DNA matches it firmly. Some rows mark clone size as missing; the rest say once, few, many or name a class of expanded clone.

clone size	V gene	J gene	D gene	CDR3 protein	CDR3 DNA
-	TRBV6-5	TRBJ1-6	TRBD1	CASSGQGYNSPLHF	TGTGCCAGCAGTGGACAGGGCTATAATTCACCCCTCCACTTT
-	TRBV30	TRBJ2-7	-	CAWSVSGIRYEQYF	TGTGCCTGGAGTGTATCAGGGATCCGCTACGAGCAGTACTTC
-	TRBV7-3	TRBJ1-1	-	CASSLSAVNTEAFF	TGTGCCAGCAGCTTAAGTGCGGTGAACACTGAAGCTTTCTTT
-	TRBV5-1	TRBJ2-2	-	CASSSLRAEAGELFF	TGCGCCAGCAGCTCCCTCAGGGCTGAAGCGGGGGAGCTGTTTTTT
few	TRBV4-1	TRBJ1-2	TRBD1	CASSQDRGRANYGYTF	TGCGCCAGCAGCCAGGACAGGGGGCGAGCTAACTATGGCTACACCTTC
-	TRBV30	TRBJ2-3	-	CAWSVLPWRASTDTQYF	TGTGCCTGGAGTGTACTTCCTTGGCGGGCAAGCACAGATACGCAGTATTTT
-	TRBV5-8	TRBJ2-2	-	CATRRANTGELFF	TGTGCCACCCGCCGGGCGAACACCGGGGAGCTGTTTTTT
-	TRBV18	TRBJ1-2	TRBD1	CASSTGGSFYGYTF	TGTGCCAGCTCAACAGGGGGATCGTTTTATGGCTACACCTTC
-	TRBV5-4	TRBJ1-3	-	CASSHTGRGNTIYF	TGTGCCAGCAGCCACACAGGGCGCGGAAACACCATATATTTT
-	TRBV7-8	TRBJ2-7	-	CASSLSRREQYF	TGTGCCAGCAGCTTATCTCGTCGGGAGCAGTACTTC
-	TRBV15	TRBJ2-5	TRBD1	CATSRARDRGETQYF	TGTGCCACCAGCAGAGCTAGGGACAGGGGAGAGACCCAGTACTTC
-	TRBV30	TRBJ2-5	-	CAWSAGSYQETQYF	TGTGCCTGGAGTGCAGGGTCGTACCAAGAGACCCAGTACTTC
-	TRBV7-9	TRBJ2-3	TRBD1	CASSWTGGTLPDTQYF	TGTGCCAGCAGCTGGACAGGCGGAACCTTGCCAGATACGCAGTATTTT
-	TRBV10-2	TRBJ2-4	TRBD2	CASSDSAGGDENIQYF	TGCGCCAGCAGTGATTCAGCGGGAGGGGATGAAAACATTCAGTACTTC
-	TRBV5-1	TRBJ2-7	TRBD2	CASKPLAGDYHEQYF	TGCGCCAGCAAGCCTTTAGCGGGAGATTACCACGAGCAGTACTTC